A single sample is the source of the 32 T cell receptor beta chains below, sequenced in a study of Graves' ophthalmopathy and Graves' hyperthyroidism. As the template, RNA transcripts were used to amplify TCR beta CDR3 regions. HTBI primers were used in a first-round RT-PCR, which preceded a second-round multiplex PCR. TCRdb reanalysed the multiplex PCR reads using MiXCR and keeps one entry per CDR3 protein. The sample contains 200,000 to 300,000 distinct CDR3 sequences, about 46% of which appear only once. Sequencing input: peripheral blood. Every receptor here comes from an adult man with Graves' ophthalmopathy.

V and J are TRBV12-3 or TRBV12-4 and TRBJ2-7; weak D call: TRBD2 (7 bases). This CDR3 contains 16 residues. Trimming cost V 4 bases and J 2 bases, with 18 bases left between them. CDR3 sequence (DNA): TGTGCCAGCAGTTCACAAGATGGGGGGGCGGCCTACGAGCAGTACTTC. Protein product: CASSSQDGGAAYEQYF.

This rearrangement joins TRBV5-8 to TRBJ2-2, with 7 bases that match TRBD2. This CDR3 contains 16 residues. J lost 1 base, V lost 4 bases, and 7 bases had no gene match. Germline CDR1 SGHTS, CDR2 YDEGEE. The DNA for the CDR3 is TGTGCCAGCAGCGGCTATAGCGGGCGGAACACCGGGGAGCTGTTTTTT. It yields the protein CASSGYSGRNTGELFF. The full variable domain, completed using reference TRBV5-8 and TRBJ2-2, is EAGVTQSPTHLIKTRGQQATLRCSPISGHTSVYWYQQALGLGLQFLLWYDEGEERNRGNFPPRFSGRQFPNYSSELNVNALELEDSALYLCASSGYSGRNTGELFFGEGSRLTVL.

The chain joins TRBV7-3 to TRBJ2-1, with 11 bases aligning to TRBD2. CDR1 SGHTA and CDR2 FQGTGA come from the germline V gene. Trimming at V came to 3 bases and at J to 8 bases, leaving 3 bases not matched to a gene. The CDR3 sequence is 14 residues long. In nucleotides, the CDR3 is TGTGCCAGCAGCTTGGGACTAGCGGCCGATGAGCAGTTCTTC. This translates into CASSLGLAADEQFF.

This clonotype was counted many times. The chain has TRBV7-9 and TRBJ2-7, with 10 positions matching TRBD1. Germline V lookup: CDR1 SEHNR, CDR2 FQNEAQ (reference sequence). The CDR3 extends over 15 amino acids. The trim removed 5 bases at V and 1 base at J, leaving 5 bases unmatched. The CDR3 loop is CASSPRDRGSYEQYF. The CDR3 DNA reads TGTGCCAGCAGCCCCCGGGACAGGGGTTCCTACGAGCAGTACTTC.

The chain uses TRBV29-1 and TRBJ2-6; D is ambiguous. The CDR3 length is 15 residues. CDR1 SQVTM and CDR2 ANQGSEA come from the germline V gene. The CDR3 loop reads CSARADRSGANVLTF. The DNA for the CDR3 is TGCAGTGCTAGAGCAGATCGTTCGGGGGCCAACGTCCTGACTTTC.

V is TRBV18 and J is TRBJ2-7; D possibly corresponds to TRBD2 (6 bases). Trimming stripped 3 bases from V and 2 bases from J, with 11 bases between. Germline CDR1 is KGHSH and CDR2 is LQKENI. CDR3 length equals 14 residues. The CDR3 nucleotides read TGTGCCAGCTCACCGCCCGGACTAACCTACGAGCAGTACTTC. Its translation: CASSPPGLTYEQYF.

Only a few counts were recorded for this clonotype. The rearrangement links TRBV2 to TRBJ1-5; no firm D call. The CDR3 is made up of 13 amino acids. Trimming cost V 5 bases and J 9 bases, with 14 bases left between them. Germline CDR1 and CDR2: SNHLY and FYNNEI. The CDR3 region is CASSLDGRGPQHF. The CDR3 DNA reads as TGTGCCAGCAGTCTGGACGGACGTGGGCCCCAGCATTTT.

J is TRBJ1-2 and V is TRBV7-9, with D unclear. Germline lookup yields CDR1 SEHNR and CDR2 FQNEAQ (reference sequence). This CDR3 is 16 amino acids long. Trimming cost V 5 bases and J 8 bases, with 24 bases left between them. The CDR3 protein is CASSQHSSTSSYGYTF. The CDR3 DNA is TGTGCCAGCAGCCAACATTCCTCTACTAGCTCCTACGGCTACACCTTC.

This clonotype was counted between two and nine times. V is TRBV7-2 and J is TRBJ2-5; 10 bases fit TRBD2. Germline trimming cut 2 bases from V and 5 bases from J; bases unmatched to any gene: 5. Germline CDR1 is SGHTA and CDR2 is FQGNSA. The CDR3 totals 15 residues. The CDR3 bases are TGTGCCAGCAGCTTACGAGCGGGGGGGGTGGAGACCCAGTACTTC. Amino acid sequence: CASSLRAGGVETQYF.

This clonotype was seen more than once but under ten times. V gene TRBV7-8 combines with J gene TRBJ2-7, with D hard to call. CDR3 size: 11 residues. The germline CDR1 and CDR2 sequences are SGHVS and FQNEAQ. Trimming stripped 4 bases from V and 5 bases from J, with 6 bases between. The CDR3 coding sequence is TGTGCCAGCAGCTACCAAAACGAGCAGTACTTC. Encoded protein: CASSYQNEQYF.

This chain joins TRBV7-9 and TRBJ2-5; a weak D match, TRBD2 (6 bases). Germline V gene data show CDR1 as SEHNR and CDR2 as FQNEAQ (reference sequence). V was pared by 3 bases and J by 4 bases, with 12 bases between. This CDR3 spans 14 amino acids. In nucleotides, the CDR3 is TGTGCCAGCAGCTTCGGGCGGGGACGAGAGACCCAGTACTTC. This encodes CASSFGRGRETQYF. Drawing the rest from reference TRBV7-9 and TRBJ2-5, the complete variable domain is DTGVSQNPRHKITKRGQNVTFRCDPISEHNRLYWYRQTLGQGPEFLTYFQNEAQLEKSRLLSDRFSAERPKGSFSTLEIQRTEQGDSAMYLCASSFGRGRETQYFGPGTRLLVL.

As concerns this clonotype: An end of the junction does not agree with germline; a read error may underlie this. The chain carries TRBV5-4 and TRBJ1-6, with TRBD1 matching 7 bases. The CDR3 runs to 15 residues. The germline V gene encodes CDR1 SGHNT and CDR2 YYREEE (reference sequence). In nucleotides, the CDR3 is TGTGCCAACAGCTTGGCCGGGGACAGAGGATCACCCCTCCACTTT. Translated: CANSLAGDRGSPLHF.

Only a few counts were recorded for this clonotype. The CDR3 reads CASSKISSGRETQYF. The CDR3 DNA reads TGTGCCAGCAGTAAAATCAGCAGCGGCAGAGAGACCCAGTACTTC. This chain uses TRBV2 with TRBJ2-5, with D possibly being TRBD2 (5 bases). Deletions cut 5 bases from V and 4 bases from J, with 17 bases between. Germline loops: CDR1 SNHLY, CDR2 FYNNEI. The CDR3 runs 15 residues.

This clonotype was counted between two and nine times. The chain carries TRBV7-8 and TRBJ2-7; 8 bases are a match to TRBD1. V gave up 7 bases and J gave up 5 bases; unmatched junction bases: 13. The germline gives CDR1 SGHVS, CDR2 FQNEAQ. The CDR3 covers 15 residues. Here the CDR3 DNA reads TGTGCCAGCACCCCGATCGGACAGGGTACCAACGAGCAGTACTTC. Translated, it gives CASTPIGQGTNEQYF.

This clonotype was seen at least ten times. CDR3 sequence (DNA): TGTGCCAGCAGCTTAAGGACCCGGGGAGGGACTGAAGCTTTCTTT. Protein sequence: CASSLRTRGGTEAFF. The genes are TRBV7-3 and TRBJ1-1; D uncertain. Looked up from germline, CDR1 is SGHTA and CDR2 is FQGTGA. Between the trimmed V and J ends, which lost 1 base and 5 bases, there was a span of 14 bases. The CDR3 sequence is 15 residues long.

The genes are TRBV7-2 and TRBJ2-7, with 12 bases lining up with TRBD2. Germline V CDR1 and CDR2: SGHTA, FQGNSA. This CDR3 is 15 amino acids long. V was pared by 5 bases and J by 2 bases, with 4 bases of the junction left unmatched. The CDR3 region is CASSDGLAGPYEQYF. The CDR3 DNA is TGTGCCAGCAGCGACGGACTAGCGGGACCCTACGAGCAGTACTTC.

This CDR3 is CAWRGTGDGYTF. The CDR3 region has the DNA TGTGCCTGGAGAGGGACAGGGGATGGCTACACCTTC. This chain connects TRBV30 to TRBJ1-2, with 10 bases lining up with TRBD1. V was pared by 3 bases and J by 6 bases, with 1 base of the junction left unmatched. The CDR3 is made up of 12 amino acids. Per the germline V gene, CDR1 is GTSNPN and CDR2 is SVGIG (reference sequence). Full variable domain (outside the CDR3, taken from reference TRBV30 and TRBJ1-2): SQTIHQWPATLVQPVGSPLSLECTVEGTSNPNLYWYRQAAGRGLQLLFYSVGIGQISSEVPQNLSASRPQDRQFILSSKKLLLSDSGFYLCAWRGTGDGYTFGSGTRLTVV.

This clonotype appeared a few times. The chain employs TRBV12-3 or TRBV12-4 and TRBJ2-5, with 14 bases lining up with TRBD2. The V segment lost 5 bases and the J segment 8 bases; nucleotides outside the gene matches: 4. The CDR3 has 14 amino acids. The CDR3 DNA reads as TGTGCCAGCAGTCCGGGACTAGCGGGAGCTACCCAGTACTTC. It is translated as CASSPGLAGATQYF.

This rearrangement joins TRBV9 to TRBJ1-4; perhaps TRBD1 as D (5 bases). Trimming removed 2 bases from V and 0 bases from J, with 8 bases in between. CDR3 size: 15 residues. Germline V lookup: CDR1 SGDLS, CDR2 YYNGEE. This CDR3 is CASSVDSATNEKLFF. The CDR3 DNA reads TGTGCCAGCAGCGTTGACAGTGCAACTAATGAAAAACTGTTTTTT.

Points on this clonotype: A junction end diverges from the germline sequence, so it may reflect a read error. The CDR3 protein is CASSDRQAANYDYTF. In DNA form, the CDR3 reads TGTGCCAGCAGTGACCGACAGGCGGCTAACTATGACTACACCTTC. This chain joins TRBV2 and TRBJ1-2; D perhaps matches TRBD1 (6 bases). The CDR3 has 15 amino acids. Germline V CDR1 and CDR2: SNHLY, FYNNEI.

As regards this clonotype: A read error is possible here, since a much larger clone lies one base away. The chain employs TRBV2 and TRBJ1-2; D unresolved. This CDR3 region has 14 residues. Germline values: CDR1 SNHLY, CDR2 FYNNEI. CDR3 amino acids: CAGSVSRANYGYTF. The CDR3 region has the DNA TGTGCCGGCAGTGTAAGCCGAGCTAACTATGGCTACACCTTC.

This clonotype was detected only once. The chain recombines TRBV12-5 with TRBJ1-5, with D unresolved. The length of the CDR3 is 13 residues. With 4 bases removed from V and 0 bases from J, the gap between germline ends came to 4 bases. Germline values: CDR1 LGHNT, CDR2 FRNRAP. The CDR3 bases are TGTGCTAGTGGTTGGGGTAGCAATCAGCCCCAGCATTTT. This gives the protein CASGWGSNQPQHF.

The rearrangement links TRBV6-1 to TRBJ2-7, with no clear D. V gave up 7 bases and J gave up 2 bases, with 15 bases separating them. Germline V lookup: CDR1 MNHNS, CDR2 SASEGT. The CDR3 is 14 residues long. The CDR3 protein is CASTDEPDAYEQYF. The CDR3 DNA reads TGTGCCAGCACGGATGAACCTGACGCCTACGAGCAGTACTTC.

The chain carries TRBV19 and TRBJ1-1; a possible D gene is TRBD1 (5 bases). Trimming pared 3 bases from V and 4 bases from J, leaving 9 bases between. Germline lookup yields CDR1 LNHDA and CDR2 SQIVND (reference sequence). This CDR3 is built from 13 residues. The CDR3 nucleotides are TGTGCCAGTAGTATTCCTGGGGGCACTGAAGCTTTCTTT. Amino acid sequence: CASSIPGGTEAFF.

Notes on this clonotype: A read error may produce the germline difference seen at one junction end. The chain employs TRBV7-8 and TRBJ2-1; 9 bases align to TRBD2. This CDR3 is 12 amino acids long. Germline-derived CDR1 and CDR2 are SGHVS and FQNEAQ. The CDR3 loop reads CASSVAGVEQFF. The DNA of the CDR3 is TGTGCCAGCAGCGTAGCGGGAGTTGAGCAGTTCTTC. The complete variable domain, with remaining parts taken from reference TRBV7-8 and TRBJ2-1, reads GAGVSQSPRYKVAKRGQDVALRCDPISGHVSLFWYQQALGQGPEFLTYFQNEAQLDKSGLPSDRFFAERPEGSVSTLKIQRTQQEDSAVYLCASSVAGVEQFFGPGTRLTVL.

V and J are TRBV6-5 and TRBJ1-1, with D unclear. This CDR3 region has 14 residues. V was cut by 6 bases and J by 3 bases, with 14 bases left in between. CDR1 is MNHEY, CDR2 SVGAGI, per germline. For the CDR3, the DNA is TGTGCCAGCAGCGATACCGGGAGCTACACTGAAGCTTTCTTT. Its translation: CASSDTGSYTEAFF.

This sequence joins TRBV6-1 and TRBJ2-7; 10 bases map to TRBD2. CDR1 is MNHNS, CDR2 SASEGT, per germline. V shed 5 bases, J shed 2 bases, and the junction held 6 bases outside the gene matches. CDR3 length: 15 residues. CDR3 nucleotide sequence: TGTGCCAGCAGTTACAGAGCGGGAGGGGCCTACGAGCAGTACTTC. Its translation: CASSYRAGGAYEQYF.

The chain links TRBV5-4 to TRBJ2-7; possible D gene TRBD1, 5 bases. Germline-derived CDR1 and CDR2 are SGHNT and YYREEE (reference sequence). V lost 2 bases and J 0 bases, leaving 12 bases between the germline ends. This CDR3 is built from 15 residues. Here the CDR3 reads CASSLPSRASYEQYF. The DNA of the CDR3 is TGTGCCAGCAGCTTACCGAGCAGGGCCTCCTACGAGCAGTACTTC.

The V call is TRBV20-1, the J call TRBJ1-2; the D gene is possibly TRBD1 (6 bases). Trimming left V 3 bases short and J 4 bases short, with 12 bases between. The CDR3 sequence is 13 residues long. From germline, CDR1 is DFQATT and CDR2 SNEGSKA (reference sequence). The CDR3 DNA sequence: TGCAGTGCTAGCAACAGGGACGGCTATGGCTACACCTTC. Encoded protein: CSASNRDGYGYTF.

This clonotype was detected a few times. The rearrangement uses TRBV13 and TRBJ2-5; weak D call: TRBD2 (5 bases). There are 14 residues in the CDR3. The ends were cut back, 5 bases at V and 1 base at J, with 11 bases in the middle. The germline CDR1 and CDR2 sequences are PRHDT and FYEKMQ (reference sequence). The CDR3 loop reads CASSAGLPQETQYF. For the CDR3, the DNA is TGTGCCAGCAGCGCTGGACTGCCCCAAGAGACCCAGTACTTC.

The chain is built from TRBV7-3 and TRBJ1-4; D is unresolved. Germline loops: CDR1 SGHTA, CDR2 FQGTGA. The ends were cut back, 5 bases at V and 8 bases at J, with 9 bases in the middle. CDR3 length: 12 residues. CDR3 nucleotide sequence: TGTGCCAGCAGCAGGACGGAAGAAAAACTGTTTTTT. It codes for CASSRTEEKLFF.

This clonotype occurred many times. The rearrangement uses TRBV15 and TRBJ2-2; 11 bases fit TRBD2. Germline CDR1 LNHNV, CDR2 YYDKDF (reference sequence). This CDR3 region has 16 residues. V trimming: 5 bases; J trimming: 4 bases; junction bases outside the gene matches: 6. CDR3 loop: CATSGTSGGFTGELFF. The CDR3 bases are TGTGCCACCAGCGGTACTAGCGGGGGATTCACCGGGGAGCTGTTTTTT.